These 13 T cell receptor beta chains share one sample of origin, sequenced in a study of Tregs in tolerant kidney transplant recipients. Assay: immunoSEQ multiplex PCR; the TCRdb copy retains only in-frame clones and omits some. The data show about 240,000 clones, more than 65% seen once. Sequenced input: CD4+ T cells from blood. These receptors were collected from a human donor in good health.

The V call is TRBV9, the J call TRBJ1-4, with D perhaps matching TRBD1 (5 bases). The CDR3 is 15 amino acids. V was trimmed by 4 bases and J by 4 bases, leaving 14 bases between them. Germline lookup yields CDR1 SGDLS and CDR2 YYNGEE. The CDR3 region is CASSLEGLNNEKLFF. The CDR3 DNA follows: TGTGCCAGCAGCCTCGAGGGGCTGAATAATGAAAAACTGTTTTTT.

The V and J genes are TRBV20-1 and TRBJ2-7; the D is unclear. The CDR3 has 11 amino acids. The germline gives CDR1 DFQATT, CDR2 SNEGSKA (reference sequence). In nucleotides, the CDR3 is TGCAGCGCCGGATCGTCCTACGAGCAGTACTTC. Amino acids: CSAGSSYEQYF.

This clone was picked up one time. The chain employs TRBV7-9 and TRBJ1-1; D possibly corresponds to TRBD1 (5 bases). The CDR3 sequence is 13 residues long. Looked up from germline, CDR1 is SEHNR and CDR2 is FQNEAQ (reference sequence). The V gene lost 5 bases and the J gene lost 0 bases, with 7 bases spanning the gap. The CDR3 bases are TGTGCCAGCAGCCCGACAGTGAACACTGAAGCTTTCTTT. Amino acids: CASSPTVNTEAFF.

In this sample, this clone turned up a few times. DNA of the CDR3: TGTGCCAGCGGACAGGAGAACACTGAAGCTTTCTTT. This codes for CASGQENTEAFF. The V gene is TRBV6-1, the J gene TRBJ1-1, with 7 nucleotides matching TRBD1. Trimming at V came to 8 bases and at J to 1 base, leaving 1 base not matched to a gene. Germline CDR1 reads MNHNS; CDR2 reads SASEGT. This CDR3 has 12 amino acids.

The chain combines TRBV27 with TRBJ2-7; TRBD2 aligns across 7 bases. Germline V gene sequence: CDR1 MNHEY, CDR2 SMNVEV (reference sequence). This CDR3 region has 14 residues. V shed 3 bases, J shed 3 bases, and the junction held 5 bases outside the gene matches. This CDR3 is CASSFAGASYEQYF. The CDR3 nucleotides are TGTGCCAGCAGTTTTGCGGGAGCCAGCTACGAGCAGTACTTC.

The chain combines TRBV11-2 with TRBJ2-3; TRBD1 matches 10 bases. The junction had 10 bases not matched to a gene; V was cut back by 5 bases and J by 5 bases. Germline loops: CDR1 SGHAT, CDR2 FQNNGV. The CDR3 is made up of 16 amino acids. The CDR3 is CASSRGQGFSIDTQYF. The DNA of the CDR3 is TGTGCCAGCAGCCGGGGACAGGGGTTTTCGATAGATACGCAGTATTTT. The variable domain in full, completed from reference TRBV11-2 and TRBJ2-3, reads EAGVAQSPRYKIIEKRQSVAFWCNPISGHATLYWYQQILGQGPKLLIQFQNNGVVDDSQLPKDRFSAERLKGVDSTLKIQPAKLEDSAVYLCASSRGQGFSIDTQYFGPGTRLTVL.

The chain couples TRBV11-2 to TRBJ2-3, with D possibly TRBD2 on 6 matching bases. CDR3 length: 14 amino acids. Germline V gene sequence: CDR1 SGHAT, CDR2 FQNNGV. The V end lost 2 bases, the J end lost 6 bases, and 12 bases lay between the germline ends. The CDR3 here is CASSLRRGTDTQYF. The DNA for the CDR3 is TGTGCCAGCAGCTTAAGACGCGGGACGGATACGCAGTATTTT.

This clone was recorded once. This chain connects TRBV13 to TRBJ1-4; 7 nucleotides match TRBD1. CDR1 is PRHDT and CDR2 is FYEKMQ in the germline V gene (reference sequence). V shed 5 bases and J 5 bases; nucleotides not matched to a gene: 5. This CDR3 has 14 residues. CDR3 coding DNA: TGTGCCAGCAGCGACTCAGGGGGGAATGAAAAACTGTTTTTT. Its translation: CASSDSGGNEKLFF. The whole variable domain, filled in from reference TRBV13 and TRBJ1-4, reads AAGVIQSPRHLIKEKRETATLKCYPIPRHDTVYWYQQGPGQDPQFLISFYEKMQSDKGSIPDRFSAQQFSDYHSELNMSSLELGDSALYFCASSDSGGNEKLFFGSGTQLSVL.

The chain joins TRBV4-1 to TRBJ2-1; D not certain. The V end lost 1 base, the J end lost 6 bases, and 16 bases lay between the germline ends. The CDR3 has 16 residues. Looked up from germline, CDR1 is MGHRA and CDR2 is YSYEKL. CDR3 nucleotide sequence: TGCGCCAGCAGCCAAGTGAAGGGTAGGAACATCAATGAGCAGTTCTTC. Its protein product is CASSQVKGRNINEQFF.

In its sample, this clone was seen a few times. The CDR3 spells CASNPPGPPNEQFF. The CDR3 DNA reads as TGTGCCAGCAATCCCCCGGGGCCGCCCAATGAGCAGTTCTTC. V usage is TRBV6-5 and J usage is TRBJ2-1; D may match TRBD1 or TRBD2 (5 bases each). Germline CDR1 is MNHEY and CDR2 is SVGAGI. Trimming shortened V by 7 bases and J by 6 bases, and 16 bases separated the two germline ends. The CDR3 contains 14 residues.

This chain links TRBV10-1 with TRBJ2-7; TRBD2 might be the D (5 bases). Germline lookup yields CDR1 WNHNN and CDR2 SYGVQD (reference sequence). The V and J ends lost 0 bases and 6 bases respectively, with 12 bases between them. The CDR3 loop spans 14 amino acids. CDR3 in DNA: TGCGCCAGCAGTGAGTCGAGGGCTAGCAGCGAGCAGTACTTC. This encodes CASSESRASSEQYF.

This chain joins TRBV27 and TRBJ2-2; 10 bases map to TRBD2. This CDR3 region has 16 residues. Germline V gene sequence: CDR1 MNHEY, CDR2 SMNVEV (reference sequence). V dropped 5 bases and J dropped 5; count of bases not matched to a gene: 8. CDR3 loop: CASSPRTSGRTGELFF. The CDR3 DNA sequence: TGTGCCAGCAGTCCAAGGACTAGCGGACGTACCGGGGAGCTGTTTTTT.

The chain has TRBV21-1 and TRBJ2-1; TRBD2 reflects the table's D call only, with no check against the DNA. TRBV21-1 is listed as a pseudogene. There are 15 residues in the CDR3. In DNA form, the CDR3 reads TGTGCCAGCAGCAATCCCAGCGGCCCCTACAATGAGCAGTTCTTC. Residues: CASSNPSGPYNEQFF.